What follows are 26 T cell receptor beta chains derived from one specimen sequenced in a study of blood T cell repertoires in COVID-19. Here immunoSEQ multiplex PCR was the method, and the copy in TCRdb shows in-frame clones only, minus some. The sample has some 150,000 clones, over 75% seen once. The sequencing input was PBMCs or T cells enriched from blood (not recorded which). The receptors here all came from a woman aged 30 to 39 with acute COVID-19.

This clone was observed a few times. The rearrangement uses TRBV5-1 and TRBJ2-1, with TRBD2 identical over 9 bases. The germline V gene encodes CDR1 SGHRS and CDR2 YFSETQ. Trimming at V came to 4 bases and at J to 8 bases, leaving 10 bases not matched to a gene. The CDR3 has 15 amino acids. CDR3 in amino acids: CASSDLAGKDYEQFF. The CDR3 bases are TGCGCCAGCAGCGATCTAGCGGGAAAGGACTATGAGCAGTTCTTC. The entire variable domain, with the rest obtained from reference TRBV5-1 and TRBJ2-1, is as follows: KAGVTQTPRYLIKTRGQQVTLSCSPISGHRSVSWYQQTPGQGLQFLFEYFSETQRNKGNFPGRFSGRQFSNSRSEMNVSTLELGDSALYLCASSDLAGKDYEQFFGPGTRLTVL.

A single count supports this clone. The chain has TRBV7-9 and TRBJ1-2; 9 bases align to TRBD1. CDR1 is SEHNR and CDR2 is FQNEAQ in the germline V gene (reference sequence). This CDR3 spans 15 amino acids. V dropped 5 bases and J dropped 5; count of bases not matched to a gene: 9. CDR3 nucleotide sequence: TGTGCCAGCAGCCGCGGGACAGGGAGAGGGTATGGCTACACCTTC. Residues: CASSRGTGRGYGYTF.

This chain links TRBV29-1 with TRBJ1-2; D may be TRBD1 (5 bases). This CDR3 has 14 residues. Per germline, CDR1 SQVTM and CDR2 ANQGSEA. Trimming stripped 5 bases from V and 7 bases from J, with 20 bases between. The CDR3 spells CSVTLGHDFRGYTF. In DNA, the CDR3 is TGCAGCGTTACCCTAGGACACGACTTTCGTGGCTACACCTTC.

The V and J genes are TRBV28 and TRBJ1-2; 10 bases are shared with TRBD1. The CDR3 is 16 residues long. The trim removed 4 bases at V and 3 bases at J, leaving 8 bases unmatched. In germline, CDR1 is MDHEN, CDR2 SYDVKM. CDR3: CASSSSTTGGDYGYTF. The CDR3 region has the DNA TGTGCCAGCAGTTCCTCAACGACAGGGGGCGACTATGGCTACACCTTC.

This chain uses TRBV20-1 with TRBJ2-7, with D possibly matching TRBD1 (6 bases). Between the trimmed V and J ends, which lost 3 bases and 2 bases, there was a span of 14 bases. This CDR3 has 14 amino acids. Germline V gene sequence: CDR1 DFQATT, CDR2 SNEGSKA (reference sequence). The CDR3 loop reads CSASLGAGAYEQYF. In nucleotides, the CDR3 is TGCAGTGCTAGTTTGGGGGCTGGGGCCTACGAGCAGTACTTC.

The CDR3 DNA follows: TGTGCCATCAGGGGAGGTTTGAACACTGAAGCTTTCTTT. Translation gives CAIRGGLNTEAFF. This chain joins TRBV10-3 and TRBJ1-1, with D unresolved. Germline assignment: CDR1 ENHRY and CDR2 SYGVKD. The CDR3 consists of 13 residues. The V end was cut by 6 bases, the J end by 0 bases, with 8 bases between.

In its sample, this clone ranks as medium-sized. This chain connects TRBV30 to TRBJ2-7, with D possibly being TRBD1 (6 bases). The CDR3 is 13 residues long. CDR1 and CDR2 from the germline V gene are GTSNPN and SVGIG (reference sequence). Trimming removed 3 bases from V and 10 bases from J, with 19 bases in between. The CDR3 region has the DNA TGTGCCTGGAGCGCGCCGGACAGTACGAGCCAGTACTTC. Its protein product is CAWSAPDSTSQYF.

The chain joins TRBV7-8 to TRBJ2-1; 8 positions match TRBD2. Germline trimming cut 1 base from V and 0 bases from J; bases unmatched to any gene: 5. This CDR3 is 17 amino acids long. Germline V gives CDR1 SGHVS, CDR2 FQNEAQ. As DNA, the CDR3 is TGTGCCAGCAGCTTAGTACTAGCGGAGACCTCCTACAATGAGCAGTTCTTC. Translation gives CASSLVLAETSYNEQFF.

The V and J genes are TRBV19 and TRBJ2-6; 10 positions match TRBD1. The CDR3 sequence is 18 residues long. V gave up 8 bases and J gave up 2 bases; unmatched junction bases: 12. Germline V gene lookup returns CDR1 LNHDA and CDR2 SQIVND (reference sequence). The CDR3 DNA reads TGTGCCAGTGAACTTGAGGGACAGGGGTTCGCTGGGGCCAACGTCCTGACTTTC. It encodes CASELEGQGFAGANVLTF.

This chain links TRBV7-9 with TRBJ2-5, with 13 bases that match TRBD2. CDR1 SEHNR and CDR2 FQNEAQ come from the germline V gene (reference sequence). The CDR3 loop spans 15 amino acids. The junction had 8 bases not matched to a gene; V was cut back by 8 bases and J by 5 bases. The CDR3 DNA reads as TGTGCCAGCCTGCGGACGGGACTAGCGGGGGAGACCCAGTACTTC. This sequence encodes CASLRTGLAGETQYF. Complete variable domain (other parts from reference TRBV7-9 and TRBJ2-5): DTGVSQNPRHKITKRGQNVTFRCDPISEHNRLYWYRQTLGQGPEFLTYFQNEAQLEKSRLLSDRFSAERPKGSFSTLEIQRTEQGDSAMYLCASLRTGLAGETQYFGPGTRLLVL.

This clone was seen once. The CDR3 loop is CASSKLENTEAFF. The CDR3, as DNA: TGTGCCAGCTCAAAGCTAGAGAACACTGAAGCTTTCTTT. This chain connects TRBV18 to TRBJ1-1; D is unclear. Trimming stripped 5 bases from V and 1 base from J, with 8 bases between. The CDR3 contains 13 residues. Germline CDR1 KGHSH, CDR2 LQKENI.

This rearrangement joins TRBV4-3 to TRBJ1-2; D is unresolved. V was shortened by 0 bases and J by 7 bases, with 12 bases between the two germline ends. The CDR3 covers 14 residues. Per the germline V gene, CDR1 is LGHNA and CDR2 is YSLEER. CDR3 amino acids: CASSQDVVTGGYTF. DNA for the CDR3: TGCGCCAGCAGCCAAGATGTCGTAACGGGTGGCTACACCTTC.

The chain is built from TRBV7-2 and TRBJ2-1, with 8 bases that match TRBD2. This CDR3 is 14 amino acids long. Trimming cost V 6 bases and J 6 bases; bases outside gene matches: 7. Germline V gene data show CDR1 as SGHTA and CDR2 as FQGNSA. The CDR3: CASSLSGRFNEQFF. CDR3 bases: TGTGCCAGCAGTCTAAGCGGGAGATTCAATGAGCAGTTCTTC.

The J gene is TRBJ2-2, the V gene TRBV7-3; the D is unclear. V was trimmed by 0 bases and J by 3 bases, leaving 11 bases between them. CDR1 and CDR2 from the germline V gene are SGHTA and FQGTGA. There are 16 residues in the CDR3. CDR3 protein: CASSLTQTSDTGELFF. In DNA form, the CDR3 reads TGTGCCAGCAGCTTAACCCAAACGAGCGACACCGGGGAGCTGTTTTTT. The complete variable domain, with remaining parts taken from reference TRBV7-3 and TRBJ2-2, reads GAGVSQTPSNKVTEKGKYVELRCDPISGHTALYWYRQSLGQGPEFLIYFQGTGAADDSGLPNDRFFAVRPEGSVSTLKIQRTERGDSAVYLCASSLTQTSDTGELFFGEGSRLTVL.

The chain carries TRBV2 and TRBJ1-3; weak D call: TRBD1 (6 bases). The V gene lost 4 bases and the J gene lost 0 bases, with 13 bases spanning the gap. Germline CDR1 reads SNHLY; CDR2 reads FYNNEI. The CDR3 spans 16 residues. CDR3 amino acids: CASSVGRGSSGNTIYF. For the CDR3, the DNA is TGTGCCAGCAGTGTCGGCAGGGGAAGCTCTGGAAACACCATATATTTT.

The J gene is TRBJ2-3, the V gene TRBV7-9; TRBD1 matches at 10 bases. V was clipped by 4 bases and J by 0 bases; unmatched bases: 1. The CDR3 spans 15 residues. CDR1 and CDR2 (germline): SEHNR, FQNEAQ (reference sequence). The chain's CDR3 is CASSWGQGSTDTQYF. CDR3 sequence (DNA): TGTGCCAGCAGCTGGGGACAGGGGAGCACAGATACGCAGTATTTT.

The CDR3 region has the DNA TGTGCCATCAGTGAGGGAGCGGGCAGCGCAGATACGCAGTATTTT. Encoded protein: CAISEGAGSADTQYF. This chain connects TRBV10-3 to TRBJ2-3; D is perhaps TRBD2 (6 bases). V was trimmed by 2 bases and J by 4 bases, leaving 13 bases between them. Germline values: CDR1 ENHRY, CDR2 SYGVKD. This CDR3 region has 15 residues.

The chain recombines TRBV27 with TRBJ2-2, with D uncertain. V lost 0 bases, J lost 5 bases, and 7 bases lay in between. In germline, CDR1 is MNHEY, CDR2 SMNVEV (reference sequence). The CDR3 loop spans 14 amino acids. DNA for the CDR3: TGTGCCAGCAGTTTATCGCCGCGGACCGGGGAGCTGTTTTTT. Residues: CASSLSPRTGELFF.

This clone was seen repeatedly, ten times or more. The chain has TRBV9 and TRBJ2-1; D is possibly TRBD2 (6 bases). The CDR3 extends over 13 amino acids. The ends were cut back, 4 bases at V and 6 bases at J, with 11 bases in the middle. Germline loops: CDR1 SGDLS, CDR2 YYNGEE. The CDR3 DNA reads TGTGCCAGCAGCCTCGTCGGGGGCAATGAGCAGTTCTTC. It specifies CASSLVGGNEQFF.

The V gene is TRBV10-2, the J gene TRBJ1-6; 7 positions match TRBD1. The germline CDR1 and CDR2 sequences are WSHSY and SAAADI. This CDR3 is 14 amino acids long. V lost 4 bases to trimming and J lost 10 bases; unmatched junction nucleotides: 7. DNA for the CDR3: TGCGCCAGCAGTGGAGACAGGGAGAGCTCACCCCTCCACTTT. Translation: CASSGDRESSPLHF.

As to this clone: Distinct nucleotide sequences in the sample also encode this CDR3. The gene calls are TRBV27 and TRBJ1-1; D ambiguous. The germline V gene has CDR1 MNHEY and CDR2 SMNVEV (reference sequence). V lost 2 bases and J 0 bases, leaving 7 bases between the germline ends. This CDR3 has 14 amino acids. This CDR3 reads CASSLNGMNTEAFF. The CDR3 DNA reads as TGTGCCAGCAGTTTAAACGGGATGAACACTGAAGCTTTCTTT.

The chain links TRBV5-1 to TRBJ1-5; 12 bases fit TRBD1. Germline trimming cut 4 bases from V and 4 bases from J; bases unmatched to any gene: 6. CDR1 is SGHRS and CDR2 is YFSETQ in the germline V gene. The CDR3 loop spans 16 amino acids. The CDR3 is CASSLGTGGQNQPQHF. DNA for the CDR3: TGCGCCAGCAGCCTTGGGACAGGGGGCCAAAATCAGCCCCAGCATTTT.

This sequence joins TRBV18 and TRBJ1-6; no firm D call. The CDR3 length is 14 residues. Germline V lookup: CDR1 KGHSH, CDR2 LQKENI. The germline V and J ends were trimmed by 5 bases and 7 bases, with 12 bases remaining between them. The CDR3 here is CASSVWAVNSPLHF. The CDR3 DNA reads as TGTGCCAGCTCAGTCTGGGCTGTGAATTCACCCCTCCACTTT.

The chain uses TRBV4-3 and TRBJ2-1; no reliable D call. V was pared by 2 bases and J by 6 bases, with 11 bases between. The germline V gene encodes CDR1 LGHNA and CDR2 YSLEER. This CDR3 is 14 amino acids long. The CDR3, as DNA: TGCGCCAGCAGCCAATCTGATTTCGGCAATGAGCAGTTCTTC. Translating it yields CASSQSDFGNEQFF.

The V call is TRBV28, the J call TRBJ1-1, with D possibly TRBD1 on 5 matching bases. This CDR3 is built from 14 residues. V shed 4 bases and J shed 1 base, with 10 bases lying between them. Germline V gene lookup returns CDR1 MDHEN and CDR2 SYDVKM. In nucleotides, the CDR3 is TGTGCCAGCAGTTCCAGGGATCAGAACACTGAAGCTTTCTTT. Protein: CASSSRDQNTEAFF.

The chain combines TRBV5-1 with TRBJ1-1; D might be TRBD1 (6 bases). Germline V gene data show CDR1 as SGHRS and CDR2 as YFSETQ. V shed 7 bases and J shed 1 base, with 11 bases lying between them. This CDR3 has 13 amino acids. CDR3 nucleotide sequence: TGCGCCAGCGGAAGACAGGAGAACACTGAAGCTTTCTTT. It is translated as CASGRQENTEAFF.